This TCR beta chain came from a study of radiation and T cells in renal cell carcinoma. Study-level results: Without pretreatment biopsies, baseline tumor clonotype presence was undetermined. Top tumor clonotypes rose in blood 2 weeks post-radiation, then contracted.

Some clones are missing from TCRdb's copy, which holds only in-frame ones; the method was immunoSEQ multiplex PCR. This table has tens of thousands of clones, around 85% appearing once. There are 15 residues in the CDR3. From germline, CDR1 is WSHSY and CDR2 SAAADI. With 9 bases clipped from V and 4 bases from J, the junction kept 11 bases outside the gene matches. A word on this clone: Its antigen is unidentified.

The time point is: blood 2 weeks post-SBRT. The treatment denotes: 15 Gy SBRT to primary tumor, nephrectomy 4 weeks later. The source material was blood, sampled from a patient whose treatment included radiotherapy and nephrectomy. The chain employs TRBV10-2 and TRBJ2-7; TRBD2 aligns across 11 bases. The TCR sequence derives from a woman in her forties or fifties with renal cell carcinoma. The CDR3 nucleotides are TGCGCCAGTCGCCCGGGACTAGCGGAAAGTTACGAGCAGTACTTC. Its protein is CASRPGLAESYEQYF.